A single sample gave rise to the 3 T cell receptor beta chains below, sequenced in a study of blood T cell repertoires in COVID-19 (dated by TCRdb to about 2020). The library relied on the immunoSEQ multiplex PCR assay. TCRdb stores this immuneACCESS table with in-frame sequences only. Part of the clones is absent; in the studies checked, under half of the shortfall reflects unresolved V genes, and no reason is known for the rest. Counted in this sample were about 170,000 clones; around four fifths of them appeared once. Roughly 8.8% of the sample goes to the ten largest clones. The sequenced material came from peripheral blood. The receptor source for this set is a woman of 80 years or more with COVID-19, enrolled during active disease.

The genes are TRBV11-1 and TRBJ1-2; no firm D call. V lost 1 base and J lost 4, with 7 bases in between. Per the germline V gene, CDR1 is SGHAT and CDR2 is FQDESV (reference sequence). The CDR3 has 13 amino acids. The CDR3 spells CASSLGGGYGYTF. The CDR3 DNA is TGTGCCAGCAGCTTAGGGGGAGGCTATGGCTACACCTTC.

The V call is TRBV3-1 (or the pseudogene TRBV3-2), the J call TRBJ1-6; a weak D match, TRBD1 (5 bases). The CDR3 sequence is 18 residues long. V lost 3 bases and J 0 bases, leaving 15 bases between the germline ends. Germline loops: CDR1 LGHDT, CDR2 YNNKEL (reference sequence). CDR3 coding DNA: TGTGCCAGCAGCCAGGGGCTTACCATTAGCTCCTATAATTCACCCCTCCACTTT. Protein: CASSQGLTISSYNSPLHF.

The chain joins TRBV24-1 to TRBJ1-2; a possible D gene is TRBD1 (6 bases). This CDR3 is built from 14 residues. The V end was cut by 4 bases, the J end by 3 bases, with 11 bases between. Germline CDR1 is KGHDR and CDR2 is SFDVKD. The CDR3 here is CATSDTDRYYGYTF. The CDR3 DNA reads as TGTGCCACCAGTGACACGGACAGATACTATGGCTACACCTTC.